This T cell receptor beta chain was captured by sequencing in a study of response to subunit inactivated influenza vaccine. TCRdb independently ran MiXCR on the RT-PCR reads; one entry per CDR3 protein. The profile shows approximately 700,000 distinct CDR3 sequences, approximately 15% of them singletons. This clonotype was detected many times. The source material was PBMCs from blood, sampled 14 to 15 days before vaccination. This receptor was taken from a man aged 45-65 years who received an inactivated influenza vaccine.

Here the CDR3 reads CASSYSYGFSYEQYF. Here the CDR3 DNA reads TGTGCCAGCAGTTACTCGTACGGGTTCTCCTACGAGCAGTACTTC. V usage is TRBV6-5 and J usage is TRBJ2-7; D gene uncertain. This CDR3 region has 15 residues. Germline values: CDR1 MNHEY, CDR2 SVGAGI. The ends were cut back, 0 bases at V and 0 bases at J, with 9 bases in the middle.